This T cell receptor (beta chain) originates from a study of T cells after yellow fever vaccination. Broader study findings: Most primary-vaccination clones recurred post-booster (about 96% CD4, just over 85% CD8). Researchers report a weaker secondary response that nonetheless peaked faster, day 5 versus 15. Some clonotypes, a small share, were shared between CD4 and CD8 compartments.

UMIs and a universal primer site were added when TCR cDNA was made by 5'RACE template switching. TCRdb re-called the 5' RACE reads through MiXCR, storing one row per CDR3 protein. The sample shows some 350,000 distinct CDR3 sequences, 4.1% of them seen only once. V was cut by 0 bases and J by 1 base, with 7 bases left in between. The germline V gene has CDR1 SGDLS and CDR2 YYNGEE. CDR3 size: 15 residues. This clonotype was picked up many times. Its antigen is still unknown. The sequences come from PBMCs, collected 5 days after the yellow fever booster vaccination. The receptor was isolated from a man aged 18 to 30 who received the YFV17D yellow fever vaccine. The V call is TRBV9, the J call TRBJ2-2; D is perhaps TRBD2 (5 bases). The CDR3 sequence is CASSVGGENTGELFF. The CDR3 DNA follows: TGTGCCAGCAGCGTAGGGGGAGAGAACACCGGGGAGCTGTTTTTT.